The present T cell receptor beta chain was sequenced within a study of patients and donors after allogeneic stem cell transplantation. TCRdb re-called the RT-PCR reads through MiXCR, storing one row per CDR3 protein. Seen here are 920,000 or so distinct CDR3 sequences, 18% observed once, and the top ten hold 5% to 6.5%. The CDR3 extends over 14 amino acids. Germline values: CDR1 SGHRS, CDR2 YFSETQ. Trimming removed 3 bases from V and 6 bases from J; junction bases left unmatched: 7. The rearrangement joins TRBV5-1 to TRBJ1-2, with 8 positions matching TRBD1. The clonotype originates from a human donor who was either an allogeneic HSCT recipient or a stem cell or donor lymphocyte infusion donor (not recorded which). It is not recorded whose cells these are; they may come from a transplant donor. Source material: blood, either unsorted or a sorted T cell fraction (not recorded which). The CDR3 DNA follows: TGCGCCAGCAGCTACCCGGACAGGGCGCATGGCTACACCTTC. This gives the protein CASSYPDRAHGYTF.